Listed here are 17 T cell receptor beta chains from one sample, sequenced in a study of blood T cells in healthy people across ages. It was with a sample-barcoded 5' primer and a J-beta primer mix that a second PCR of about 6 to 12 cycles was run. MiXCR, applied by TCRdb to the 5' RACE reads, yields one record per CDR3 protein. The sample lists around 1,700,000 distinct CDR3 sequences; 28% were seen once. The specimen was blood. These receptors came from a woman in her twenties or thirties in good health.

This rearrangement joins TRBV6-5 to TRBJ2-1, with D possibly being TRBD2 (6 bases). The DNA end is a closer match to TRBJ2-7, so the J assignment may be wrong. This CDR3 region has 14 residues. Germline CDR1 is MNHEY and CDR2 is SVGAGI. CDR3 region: CASSYRDSYNEQYF. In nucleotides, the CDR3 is TGTGCCAGCAGTTACCGGGACTCCTACAATGAGCAGTACTTC.

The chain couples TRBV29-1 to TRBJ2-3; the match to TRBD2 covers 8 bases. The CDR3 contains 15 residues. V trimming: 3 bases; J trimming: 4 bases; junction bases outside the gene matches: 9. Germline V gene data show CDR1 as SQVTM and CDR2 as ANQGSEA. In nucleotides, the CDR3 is TGCAGCGTTGAGTACCGGGGGGGCGACTCAGATACGCAGTATTTT. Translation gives CSVEYRGGDSDTQYF.

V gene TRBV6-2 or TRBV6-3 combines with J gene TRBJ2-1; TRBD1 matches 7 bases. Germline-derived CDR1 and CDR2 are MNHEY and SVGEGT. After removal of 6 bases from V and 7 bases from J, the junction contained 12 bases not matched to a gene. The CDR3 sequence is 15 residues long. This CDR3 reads CASSHLTGTTNEQFF. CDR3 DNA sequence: TGTGCCAGCAGCCACCTGACAGGGACCACGAATGAGCAGTTCTTC.

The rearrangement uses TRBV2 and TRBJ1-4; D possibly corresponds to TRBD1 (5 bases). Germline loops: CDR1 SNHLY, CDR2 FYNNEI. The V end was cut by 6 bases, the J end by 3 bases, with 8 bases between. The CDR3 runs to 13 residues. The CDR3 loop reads CASRGEANEKLFF. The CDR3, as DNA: TGTGCCAGCAGGGGGGAGGCTAATGAAAAACTGTTTTTT.

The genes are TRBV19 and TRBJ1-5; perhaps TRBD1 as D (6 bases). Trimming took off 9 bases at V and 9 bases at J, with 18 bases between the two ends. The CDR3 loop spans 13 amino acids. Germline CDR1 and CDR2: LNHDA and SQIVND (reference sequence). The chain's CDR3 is CARIVGALGPQHF. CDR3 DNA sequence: TGTGCCAGGATTGTGGGGGCCTTGGGGCCCCAGCATTTT.

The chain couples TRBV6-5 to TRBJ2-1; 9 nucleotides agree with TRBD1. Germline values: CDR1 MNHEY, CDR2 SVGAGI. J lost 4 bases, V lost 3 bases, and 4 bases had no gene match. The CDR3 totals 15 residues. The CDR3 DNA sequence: TGTGCCAGCAGTTATGGAGGACAGGGGTACAATGAGCAGTTCTTC. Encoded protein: CASSYGGQGYNEQFF.

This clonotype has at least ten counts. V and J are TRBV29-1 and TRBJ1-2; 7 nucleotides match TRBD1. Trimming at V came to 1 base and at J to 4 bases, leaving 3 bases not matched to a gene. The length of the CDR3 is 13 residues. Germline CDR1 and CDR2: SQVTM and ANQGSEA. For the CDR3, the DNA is TGCAGCGTTGAAGTCGGACAGGTCTATGGCTACACCTTC. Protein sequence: CSVEVGQVYGYTF.

DNA of the CDR3: TGTGCCAGCAGCTCCCAGGAGGGGTGGACAACAGATACGCAGTATTTT. Residues: CASSSQEGWTTDTQYF. The gene calls are TRBV7-2 and TRBJ2-3; D is possibly TRBD2 (6 bases). The CDR3 loop spans 16 amino acids. The V and J ends lost 4 bases and 3 bases respectively, with 17 bases between them. Per the germline V gene, CDR1 is SGHTA and CDR2 is FQGNSA. Full variable domain (rest looked up from reference TRBV7-2 and TRBJ2-3): GAGVSQSPSNKVTEKGKDVELRCDPISGHTALYWYRQSLGQGLEFLIYFQGNSAPDKSGLPSDRFSAERTGGSVSTLTIQRTQQEDSAVYLCASSSQEGWTTDTQYFGPGTRLTVL.

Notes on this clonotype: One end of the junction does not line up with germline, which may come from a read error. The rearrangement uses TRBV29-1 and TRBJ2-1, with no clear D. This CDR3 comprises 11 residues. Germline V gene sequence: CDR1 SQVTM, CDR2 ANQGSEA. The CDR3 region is CSVAWANGQFF. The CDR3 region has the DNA TGCAGCGTTGCTTGGGCCAATGGGCAGTTCTTC.

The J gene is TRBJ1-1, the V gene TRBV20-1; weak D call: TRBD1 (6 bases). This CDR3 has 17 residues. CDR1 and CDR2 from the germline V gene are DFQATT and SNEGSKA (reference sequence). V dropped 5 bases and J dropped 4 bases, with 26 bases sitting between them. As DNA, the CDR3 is TGCAGTGCTCCAACCTCCTCCGGGGACACCGATGGCACTGAAGCTTTCTTT. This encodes CSAPTSSGDTDGTEAFF.

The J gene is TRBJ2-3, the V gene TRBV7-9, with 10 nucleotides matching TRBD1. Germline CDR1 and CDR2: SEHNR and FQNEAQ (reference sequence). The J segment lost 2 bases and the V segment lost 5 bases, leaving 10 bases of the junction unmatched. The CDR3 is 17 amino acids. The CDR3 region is CASSHPTTGGFTDTQYF. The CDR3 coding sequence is TGTGCCAGCAGCCATCCGACGACAGGGGGCTTCACAGATACGCAGTATTTT. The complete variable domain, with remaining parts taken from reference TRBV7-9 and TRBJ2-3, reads DTGVSQNPRHKITKRGQNVTFRCDPISEHNRLYWYRQTLGQGPEFLTYFQNEAQLEKSRLLSDRFSAERPKGSFSTLEIQRTEQGDSAMYLCASSHPTTGGFTDTQYFGPGTRLTVL.

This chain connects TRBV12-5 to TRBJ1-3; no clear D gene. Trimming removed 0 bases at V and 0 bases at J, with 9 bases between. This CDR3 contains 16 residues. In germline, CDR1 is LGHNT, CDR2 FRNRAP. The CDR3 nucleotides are TGTGCTAGTGGTTTGGTATTAAGGTCCTCTGGAAACACCATATATTTT. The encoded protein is CASGLVLRSSGNTIYF.

CDR3 in DNA: TGCGCCAGCAGCTTGGTCATGGCGCGGGGTCGGACCACTGAAGCTTTCTTT. Its translation: CASSLVMARGRTTEAFF. This rearrangement joins TRBV5-1 to TRBJ1-1; D not resolved. This CDR3 spans 17 amino acids. V was shortened by 0 bases and J by 4 bases, with 19 bases between the two germline ends. CDR1 and CDR2 (germline): SGHRS, YFSETQ.

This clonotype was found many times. The CDR3, as DNA: TGTGCCAGCAGTTTTGGGACATACTATGGCTACACCTTC. This gives the protein CASSFGTYYGYTF. The rearrangement uses TRBV6-5 and TRBJ1-2; possibly TRBD1 for D (6 bases). This CDR3 region has 13 residues. Germline V gene sequence: CDR1 MNHEY, CDR2 SVGAGI. Trimming took 4 bases from V and 3 from J, leaving 9 bases between them.

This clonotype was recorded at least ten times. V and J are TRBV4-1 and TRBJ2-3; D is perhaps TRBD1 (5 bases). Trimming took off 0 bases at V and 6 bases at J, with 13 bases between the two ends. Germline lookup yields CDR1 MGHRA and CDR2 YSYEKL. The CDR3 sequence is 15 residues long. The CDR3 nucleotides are TGCGCCAGCAGCCAAGATTCAGGGCACCCGGATACGCAGTATTTT. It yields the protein CASSQDSGHPDTQYF.

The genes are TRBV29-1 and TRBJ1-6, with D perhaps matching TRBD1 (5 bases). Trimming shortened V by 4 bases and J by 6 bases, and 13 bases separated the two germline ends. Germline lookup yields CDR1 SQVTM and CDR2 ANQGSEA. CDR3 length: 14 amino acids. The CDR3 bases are TGCAGCGTTGTAGAGGGGTTCGGTAATTCACCCCTCCACTTT. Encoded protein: CSVVEGFGNSPLHF.

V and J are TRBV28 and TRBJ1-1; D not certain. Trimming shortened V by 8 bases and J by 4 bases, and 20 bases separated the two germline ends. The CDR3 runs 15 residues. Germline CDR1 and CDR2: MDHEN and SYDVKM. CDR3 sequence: CASGEGRVYSTEAFF. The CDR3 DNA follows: TGTGCCAGCGGCGAGGGAAGGGTTTACTCCACTGAAGCTTTCTTT.